This T cell receptor (beta chain) came from a study of Ad26.COV2.S vaccination and SARS-CoV-2 variants. Study in general: The vaccine Ad26.COV2.S was put into the muscle once, or twice with 56 days between.

Profiling relied on immunoSEQ multiplex PCR, and the TCRdb table lists in-frame clones only, not all of them. Of some 370,000 clones in the sample, approximately 83% are singletons; the top ten hold more than 7%. Points on this clone: The target antigen is unknown.

There are 13 residues in the CDR3. Germline-derived CDR1 and CDR2 are SGHAT and FQNNGV. The V gene lost 5 bases and the J gene lost 2 bases, with 8 bases spanning the gap. Study observations and caveats: The study found similar non-spike TCR breadth in vaccine and placebo recipients. Reported findings describe substantial breadth in spike-specific CD8+ and CD4+ T cell responses following vaccination.

The treatment denotes: 15 to 20 received Ad26.COV2.S at low or high dose, single or two shots; about 5 received placebo; per-sample allocation not given. Day 63 after the first injection of vaccine or placebo was the sampling time. The chain employs TRBV11-2 and TRBJ2-3, with D possibly matching TRBD2 (5 bases). Sequenced material: peripheral blood, taken in a trial of Ad26.COV2.S vaccine versus placebo. The source of this sequence is a person between 18 and 65 years old who received the Ad26.COV2.S COVID-19 vaccine or a placebo. DNA for the CDR3: TGTGCCAGCAGCGCCGACTACACAGATACGCAGTATTTT. Translating it yields CASSADYTDTQYF.